This TCR beta chain was captured in a study of blood T cell repertoires in COVID-19 (TCRdb year 2020). For the study in its entirety: Collaborator samples came from the United States, Italy and Spain and covered acute and convalescent phases of COVID-19. The prospective study material was composed of cDNA or gDNA derived from T cells, B-cell-depleted T cells, or PBMCs. Deeply sampled blood TCRbeta repertoires from subjects exposed to, actively infected with, or recovered from COVID-19 were included in the dataset. The repertoires were released in a freely available public database meant as a resource for research on the immune response to SARS-CoV-2. Samples were obtained from the ongoing ImmuneRACE study (first 160 participants) and from 1,254 subjects provided by 6 global collaborators. Sample metadata almost always included a de-identified subject ID, COVID-19 status, age in years and sex. Where HLA class I and class II types were available, the types were taken from metadata supplied by the sample provider, not from assay-based typing.

For this chain, trimming is 6 bases at the V end and 2 bases at the J end, and the number of junction bases without a gene match is 8. Sequences LGHNT (CDR1) and FRNRAP (CDR2) are obtained from the germline V gene. Including the terminal cysteine and phenylalanine, the CDR3 comprises 15 residues. The entry retains the CDR3 DNA only, 45 bases that are in frame from base 1. What the study reported, not specific to this receptor: Clinical and demographic metadata were provided uncurated, with the amount varying by source and participant.

The immunoSEQ Assay, a bias-controlled multiplex PCR, was used to amplify TCRbeta CDR3 regions from genomic DNA. For the original study's pipeline: The number of nucleated cells in each sample was estimated by amplification of reference gene primers within the assay. To quantify the absolute abundance of each unique TCRbeta CDR3 rearrangement, sequence reads were collapsed and filtered. For each sample, productive Simpson clonality was calculated as the square root of Simpson's diversity index across productive rearrangements. Held by TCRdb, this immuneACCESS table contains in-frame sequences only and omits some clones. Under half of the omission traces to an unresolved V gene where checked; the cause of the rest is unknown. Clone size and the V and J calls come from that table; the DNA yielded D and trimming. The sample yields 200,000 or so clones; around 85% were counted once. The ten largest clonotypes hold about 4.1% of the sample.

For this clone: Its binding antigen is unknown. Nothing much larger sits one base from this clone, and base qualities are not available.

Enrolling through a virtual design, the prospective study's participants ranged in age from roughly 18 to 95 years and lived across about two dozen United States geographic areas. In the prospective study, cohorts were assigned on the basis of participant-reported clinical history obtained from a screening survey and a study questionnaire. Each participant in the prospective study had whole blood, serum and a nasopharyngeal or oropharyngeal swab collected by mobile phlebotomists. Over an approximately 2-month period, participants in the prospective study had the option of providing additional blood draws and questionnaires. Blood samples from the prospective study were shipped frozen or at room temperature prior to DNA extraction.

This receptor was obtained from a woman in her thirties or forties with acute COVID-19. Specimen: PBMCs or T cells enriched from blood (not recorded which). Recombination connected TRBV12-5 to TRBJ2-5, with 8 junctional bases fitting TRBD2. In nucleotide form, the sequence is TGTGCTAGTGGAGGGACGGGAGGGCCACAAGAGACCCAGTACTTC. This sequence encodes CASGGTGGPQETQYF.